The T cell receptor beta chain under discussion was sequenced for a study of CD8 T cells in Susac syndrome (dated by TCRdb to the late 2010s). Broadly, across the study: Among the sequenced Susac syndrome patients, more than five had clinically active disease and fewer than 10 were in clinical remission. Repertoire sequencing was used to test whether CD8+ T cell activation and differentiation in Susac syndrome was antigen driven. At blood withdrawal, Susac syndrome patients were therapy-naive, treated with corticosteroids (with IVIg additionally given to some), or treated with IVIg alone.

Summary of the overall study and its limitations: In patients with Susac syndrome, the CD4+ T cell repertoire showed no detectable clonal expansion. The study acknowledged that relatively few individuals were included in the TCR sequencing and HLA analysis.

Worth noting for this clonotype: This receptor's antigen is unknown. Base quality data are lacking; no much larger clone is found one base away.

CDR1 and CDR2 (SGHVS, FQNEAQ) derive from the germline V gene. The V end loses 2 bases and the J end loses 5 bases, and a stretch of 15 bases separates them. Spanning cysteine to phenylalanine, the CDR3 consists of 15 amino acids. Left in the record is the CDR3 DNA by itself, 45 bases read in frame from the first base. RNA was extracted using the RNeasy kit, and roughly 0.45 to 1 microgram was reverse transcribed with random hexamers. TCR beta CDR3 regions were amplified with the immunoSEQ multiplex PCR assay covering 54 Vbeta and 13 Jbeta segments. PCR amplification bias was corrected using a synthetic template baseline for primer optimization and computational correction. On the study's bioinformatics: Reads were annotated to V, D and J genes according to IMGT and were analyzed with immunoSEQ Analyzer, with only productive sequences retained. Clonality was calculated as one minus the Shannon entropy normalized by log2 of the number of productive unique sequences. Public and private clones were assessed among the 100 most prevalent clones of each patient and control. Clones were defined as Susac-specific when absent from the healthy and MS cohorts, from over 950 published viral clones and from other ImmuneACCESS disease sequences. TCRdb itself trimmed the public reads at Q25 with fastp, ran MiXCR and retained productive beta chains. One record per CDR3 amino acid sequence lists the most common genes and DNA. For this entry, the V and J calls and clone size follow TCRdb and not the study's own pipeline. This sample gives approximately 180,000 distinct CDR3 sequences in total; about 91% of them show up just once. The ten biggest clones cover around 0.085% of the sample.

High-throughput TCR beta sequencing profiled peripheral blood CD8+ and CD4+ T cells from healthy donors, Susac syndrome patients and multiple sclerosis patients. Susac syndrome patients met recently defined diagnostic criteria for definite or probable disease. Bulk CD8+ and CD4+ T cells were purified by magnetic negative isolation, whereas CD8+ TEMRA cells were enriched by FACS. Blood was collected in EDTA tubes and processed within 24 hours, with PBMCs isolated through density gradient centrifugation. PBMCs intended for TCR sequencing were frozen in liquid nitrogen and were later thawed in a 37 degrees C water bath. The sorted or isolated CD4+, CD8+ and CD8+ TEMRA cells had a purity of 90% or higher.

The sequence is built from TRBV7-8 and TRBJ2-5, with the identity of the D gene unclear. The receptor was isolated from a human donor with Susac syndrome. Sequencing input: CD4+ T cells from PBMCs. The DNA sequence is given as TGTGCCAGCAGCTTAAGGGCCGAAATAAGGGAGACCCAGTACTTC. Translated, it reads CASSLRAEIRETQYF.